The present TCR beta chain was sequenced within a study of post-analysis software for immune sequencing data. Per germline, CDR1 SGHRS and CDR2 YFSETQ. The CDR3 runs to 14 residues. With 3 bases clipped from V and 2 bases from J, the junction kept 4 bases outside the gene matches. Unique molecular identifiers had been added to the TCR beta cDNA libraries. TCRdb fed the PCR reads into MiXCR, producing one record per CDR3 protein. The sample contains roughly 540,000 distinct CDR3 sequences, around a third of which appear only once. In its sample, this clonotype was seen many times. Its antigen is unidentified. Study observations and caveats: Four or five TRBV segments were more frequent in patients than controls; TRBV5-6, TRBV5-1 and TRBV20-1 belonged to this group.

The J gene is TRBJ1-2, the V gene TRBV5-1; 7 bases are a match to TRBD1. This TCR came from a girl between 2 and 17 years old with multiple sclerosis. The sequencing input was blood. The CDR3 nucleotides are TGCGCCAGCAGCTCCCCGGGACAGAACTATGGCTACACCTTC. Its protein product is CASSSPGQNYGYTF.